This TCR beta chain was identified in a study of blood T cell repertoires in COVID-19. Method: immunoSEQ multiplex PCR; TCRdb's copy keeps in-frame clones and lacks some. The data show about 150,000 clones, about 88% seen once. The germline V gene encodes CDR1 MNHEY and CDR2 SVGAGI. The V end lost 0 bases, the J end lost 6 bases, and 9 bases lay between the germline ends. This CDR3 is 14 amino acids long. The TCR comes from a human donor with COVID-19, enrolled during active disease. The donor label of this sample is uncertain. Sequencing input: peripheral blood. The J gene is TRBJ2-1, the V gene TRBV6-5; D remains unclear. In DNA form, the CDR3 reads TGTGCCAGCAGTTACTCGGGCATGACCAATGAGCAGTTCTTC. It codes for CASSYSGMTNEQFF.